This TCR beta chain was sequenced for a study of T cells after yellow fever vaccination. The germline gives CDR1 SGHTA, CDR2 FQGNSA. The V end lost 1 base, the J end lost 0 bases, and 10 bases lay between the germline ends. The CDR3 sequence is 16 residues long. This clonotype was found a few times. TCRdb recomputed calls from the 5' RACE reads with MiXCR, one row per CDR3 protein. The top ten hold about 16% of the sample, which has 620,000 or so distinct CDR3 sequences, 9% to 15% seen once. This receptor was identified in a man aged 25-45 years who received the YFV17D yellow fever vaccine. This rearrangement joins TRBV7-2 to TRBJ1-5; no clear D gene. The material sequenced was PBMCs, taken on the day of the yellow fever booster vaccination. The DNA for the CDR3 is TGTGCCAGCAGCTTAGGGTTAGGGTATAGCAATCAGCCCCAGCATTTT. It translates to CASSLGLGYSNQPQHF.